These 5 T cell receptor beta chains were all obtained from the same sample, sequenced in a study of CD8+ T cells in alopecia areata. Sequencing relied on a cDNA template that was reverse transcribed from extracted RNA. This table comes from immunoSEQ multiplex PCR, and its TCRdb copy is limited to in-frame clones, with some not included. The table records 100,000 to 150,000 clones, more than 30% of them present only once. Sequenced input: CD4+ T cells sorted from blood. The receptors shown here come from a human donor with alopecia areata.

V is TRBV25-1 and J is TRBJ1-2; no definite D call. Germline V lookup: CDR1 MGHDK, CDR2 SYGVNS. Trimming took 3 bases from V and 6 from J, leaving 5 bases between them. CDR3 size: 11 residues. The DNA for the CDR3 is TGTGCCAGCAGTGAGTCGGATGGCTACACCTTC. This translates into CASSESDGYTF.

The rearrangement uses TRBV4-1 and TRBJ2-4; D possibly corresponds to TRBD1 (5 bases). Germline values: CDR1 MGHRA, CDR2 YSYEKL. The CDR3 loop spans 16 amino acids. V was pared by 1 base and J by 1 base, with 11 bases between. CDR3 residues: CASSQGTPFAKNIQYF. CDR3 nucleotides: TGCGCCAGCAGCCAAGGGACACCCTTCGCCAAAAACATTCAGTACTTC.

The DNA of the CDR3 is TGTGCCAGTAGTATTAAAGGCGGCTTGACCTACAATGAGCAGTTCTTC. This gives the protein CASSIKGGLTYNEQFF. The V and J genes are TRBV19 and TRBJ2-1; D is unresolved. V lost 3 bases, J lost 2 bases, and 14 bases lay in between. The germline CDR1 and CDR2 sequences are LNHDA and SQIVND (reference sequence). The CDR3 covers 16 residues.

V and J are TRBV30 and TRBJ1-1; D possibly corresponds to TRBD1 (5 bases). Per germline, CDR1 GTSNPN and CDR2 SVGIG (reference sequence). This CDR3 has 13 amino acids. With 5 bases removed from V and 9 bases from J, the gap between germline ends came to 19 bases. DNA for the CDR3: TGTGCCTGGCGCAGAAACCCGACAGAACAAGCTTTCTTT. Its translation is CAWRRNPTEQAFF.

This clone has only a few counts. The chain combines TRBV28 with TRBJ2-3; D gene ambiguous. Germline assignment: CDR1 MDHEN and CDR2 SYDVKM. The CDR3 loop spans 14 amino acids. Trimming left V 3 bases short and J 2 bases short, with 9 bases between. The CDR3 region has the DNA TGTGCCAGCAGTTTTCCCGCCGACACAGATACGCAGTATTTT. It codes for CASSFPADTDTQYF.